This T cell receptor beta chain stems from a study of T cell repertoires in cytomegalovirus infection. In the study overall: As its CMV epitopes, the study selected recently identified HLA-C-restricted and well-studied HLA-B-restricted targets. Evidence of both CMV infection and a matching HLA type came from public TCR beta signatures. Study-level findings and limits: It was HLA-C-restricted CMV-specific TCR beta clonotypes that dominated the response ex vivo.

V dropped 3 bases and J dropped 4; count of bases not matched to a gene: 1. The CDR3 consists of 13 residues. From germline, CDR1 is MNHNS and CDR2 SASEGT. TCRdb called the reads again in MiXCR, with one record for every CDR3 protein. The sample records about 890,000 distinct CDR3 sequences, about a third being singletons. About this clonotype: Its antigen is unidentified.

This chain joins TRBV6-1 and TRBJ1-2; the match to TRBD1 covers 8 bases. The TCR sequence derives from a human donor in good health (CMV status not recorded). Some clones in this sample may be carry-over from other donors' samples. The material was cultured CD8+ T cells from PBMCs, obtained from culture after CMV antigen stimulation. CDR3 residues: CASSDGQGYGYTF. The CDR3 DNA is TGTGCCAGCAGTGATGGACAGGGCTATGGCTACACCTTC.